The rows below give T cell receptor beta chains drawn from one sample of a study of blood T cell repertoires in COVID-19. Repertoires were generated with immunoSEQ multiplex PCR, while TCRdb's copy carries only in-frame clones and drops some. This repertoire shows around 70,000 clones, about nine tenths found once; its top ten account for 7.3%. Sequences were obtained from peripheral blood. All receptors derive from a human donor in a cohort sampled during active COVID-19. Each CDR3 is given with its conserved first and last residue. Fields, in order: J gene, V gene, D gene, CDR3 protein. The D gene is left open where the match is weak.

>TRBJ1-1|TRBV28|TRBD1
CASSLWDRGTEAFF
>TRBJ2-3|TRBV19|TRBD1
CASSIDRGSTDTQYF
>TRBJ1-1|TRBV7-2|-
CASSPPGRRGTEAFF
>TRBJ1-2|TRBV2|-
CASSDRGNYGYTF
>TRBJ1-1|TRBV5-4|-
CASSRDMVLNTEAFF
>TRBJ2-6|TRBV5-1|-
CASSLDGGVLTF
>TRBJ2-6|TRBV7-2|-
CASSSDISGANVLTF
>TRBJ2-3|TRBV9|TRBD1
CASSVGTGDTDTQYF
>TRBJ2-7|TRBV29-1|TRBD1
CSVGDRAGEQYF
>TRBJ1-2|TRBV11-2|TRBD1
CASRDRGHGYTF
>TRBJ2-7|TRBV29-1|TRBD2
CSVGTSGSRYEQYF
>TRBJ2-1|TRBV23-1|-
CASSVPTGSPYNEQFF
>TRBJ2-1|TRBV5-1|-
CASSLAGVYNEQFF
>TRBJ1-4|TRBV18|TRBD1
CASSRPATGRDEKLFF
>TRBJ2-2|TRBV19|TRBD2
CASSTGGPTNTGELFF
>TRBJ2-7|TRBV6-6|-
CASSNQGSEQYF
>TRBJ2-7|TRBV7-9|TRBD1
CASSLGQGDYEQYF
>TRBJ2-7|TRBV4-3|-
CASSQDDGYEQYF
>TRBJ2-7|TRBV18|-
CASSPPGREQYF
>TRBJ1-4|TRBV30|TRBD1
CAWSAHRGLEKLFF
>TRBJ2-1|TRBV19|-
CASSIEQAEYSSYNEQFF
>TRBJ2-7|TRBV30|TRBD1
CAWRLWAGTGGAYEQYF
>TRBJ2-4|TRBV3-1/TRBV3-2|TRBD1
CASSQDPYRGKNIQYF
>TRBJ2-5|TRBV4-1|-
CASSTQTLKETQYF
>TRBJ1-3|TRBV4-3|-
CASSQETLRRGSGNTIYF
>TRBJ1-5|TRBV7-9|-
CASSLSGSQPQHF
>TRBJ2-1|TRBV5-1|-
CASSLQGNEQFF
>TRBJ2-3|TRBV30|TRBD1
CAWSRQGNTDTQYF
>TRBJ1-5|TRBV2|-
CASSPPGGQFGQPQHF
>TRBJ2-3|TRBV9|-
CARSVRGAGAGDTQYF
>TRBJ1-1|TRBV18|TRBD1
CASSPTGWSTEAFF
>TRBJ2-3|TRBV6-5|-
CASSYSRESTDTQYF
>TRBJ2-6|TRBV7-2|-
CASKLTSDSRGANVLTF
>TRBJ2-2|TRBV5-1|-
CASRSAVNTGELFF
>TRBJ2-1|TRBV19|TRBD2
CASRALAGGRDEQFF
>TRBJ2-7|TRBV24-1|TRBD2
CATSDPTSGSYEQYF
>TRBJ2-3|TRBV5-1|TRBD2
CASSYISGDHDTQYF
>TRBJ2-1|TRBV7-2|TRBD2
CASAQAGGQSEQFF
>TRBJ1-5|TRBV19|TRBD1
CASSRDRVNQPQHF
>TRBJ1-1|TRBV18|TRBD1
CASSPGTGDITVNTEAFF
>TRBJ2-3|TRBV30|TRBD1
CARGSRGTDTQYF
>TRBJ1-4|TRBV28|-
CASNPDSATNEKLFF
>TRBJ1-2|TRBV9|-
CASSVRDTRFGGYTF
>TRBJ2-7|TRBV24-1|TRBD2
CATSDPTSGIYEQYF
>TRBJ2-3|TRBV29-1|TRBD2
CSVVWSSGLNTDTQYF
>TRBJ2-7|TRBV27|-
CASSQSPPGYSYEQYF
>TRBJ2-1|TRBV15|TRBD2
CATSTSTLAGGRTEQFF
>TRBJ2-4|TRBV4-3|TRBD2
CASSQDWSRGGGHVKNIQYF
>TRBJ2-3|TRBV5-1|-
CASSLRLGTGTDTQYF
>TRBJ2-7|TRBV2|TRBD2
CASRGRTSGYSYEQYF